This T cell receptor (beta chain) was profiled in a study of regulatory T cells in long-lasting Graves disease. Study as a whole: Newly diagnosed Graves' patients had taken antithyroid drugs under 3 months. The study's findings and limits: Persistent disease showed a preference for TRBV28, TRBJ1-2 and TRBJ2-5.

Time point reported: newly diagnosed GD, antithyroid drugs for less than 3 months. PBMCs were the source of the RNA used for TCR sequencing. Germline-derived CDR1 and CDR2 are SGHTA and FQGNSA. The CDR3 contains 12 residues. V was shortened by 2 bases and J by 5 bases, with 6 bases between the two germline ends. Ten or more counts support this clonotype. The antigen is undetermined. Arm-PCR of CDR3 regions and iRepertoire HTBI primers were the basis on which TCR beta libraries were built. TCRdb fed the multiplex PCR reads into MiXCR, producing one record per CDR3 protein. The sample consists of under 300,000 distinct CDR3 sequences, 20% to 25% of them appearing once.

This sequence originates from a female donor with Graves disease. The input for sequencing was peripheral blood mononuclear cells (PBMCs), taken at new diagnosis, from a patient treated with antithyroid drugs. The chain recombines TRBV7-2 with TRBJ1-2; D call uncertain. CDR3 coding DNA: TGTGCCAGCAGCTTATCCCAGTATGGCTACACCTTC. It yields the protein CASSLSQYGYTF.